Following are 3 T cell receptor beta chains from one sample sequenced in a study of shared clonotypes between healthy human individuals. The method was immunoSEQ multiplex PCR; TCRdb's version includes in-frame clones alone and lacks a portion of them. The sample records fewer than 1.6 million clones, just under 99% being singletons. Sample: naive CD4+ T cells sorted from blood. Described subset: CD45RA+ positively selected. These receptors originate from a man under 40 in good health.

The V call is TRBV2, the J call TRBJ1-2, with D hard to call. This CDR3 contains 11 residues. From germline, CDR1 is SNHLY and CDR2 FYNNEI. Deletions cut 7 bases from V and 6 bases from J, with 9 bases between. The CDR3 region is CASTAKDGYTF. CDR3 nucleotide sequence: TGTGCCAGCACCGCCAAGGATGGCTACACCTTC. The variable domain in full, completed from reference TRBV2 and TRBJ1-2, reads EPEVTQTPSHQVTQMGQEVILRCVPISNHLYFYWYRQILGQKVEFLVSFYNNEISEKSEIFDDQFSVERPDGSNFTLKIRSTKLEDSAMYFCASTAKDGYTFGSGTRLTVV.

The J gene is TRBJ2-7, the V gene TRBV7-2, with 7 bases fitting TRBD2. The germline CDR1 and CDR2 sequences are SGHTA and FQGNSA. CDR3 length: 14 residues. V gave up 2 bases and J gave up 6 bases; unmatched junction bases: 7. CDR3 in amino acids: CASSLNRLAAEQYF. Written as DNA, the CDR3 is TGTGCCAGCAGCTTAAACCGACTAGCCGCCGAGCAGTACTTC.

The chain uses TRBV11-3 and TRBJ2-1, with D possibly TRBD1 on 6 matching bases. With 5 bases removed from V and 3 bases from J, the gap between germline ends came to 14 bases. CDR1 is SGHNT and CDR2 is YENEEA in the germline V gene. There are 15 residues in the CDR3. The CDR3 loop is CASSGGRTDYNEQFF. CDR3 sequence (DNA): TGTGCCAGCAGCGGGGGAAGGACAGACTACAATGAGCAGTTCTTC.